The sequence of this T cell receptor beta chain was determined in a study of T cells after yellow fever vaccination. Study details: Preparation used SMART-Seq v4 Ultra Low Input for the low-cell-number fractions. Study-wide findings and caveats: Secondary responses were weaker yet peaked faster, day 5 versus 15. Subsequent booster samples again held most clones from primary vaccination (just under 98% CD4, about 86% CD8). The CD4 and CD8 compartments had a small share of their clonotypes in common.

A few counts support this clonotype. Its specificity is not known. The junction does not match germline at one end; this may be a read error. Germline V gene lookup returns CDR1 SSHAT and CDR2 FNYEAQ (reference sequence). The CDR3 sequence is 13 residues long. MiXCR, run by TCRdb on the 5' RACE reads, gives a single entry per CDR3 protein. The sample includes a few hundred thousand distinct CDR3 sequences, approximately 4% seen only once; the top ten take 20% to 25%. The chain carries TRBV7-7 and TRBJ2-2; no clear D gene. The sample consisted of PBMCs, taken 5 days after the yellow fever booster vaccination. The origin of this receptor is a man aged 18 to 30 who received the YFV17D yellow fever vaccine. This CDR3 is CASSRERTGELFF. The CDR3 nucleotides are TGTGCTAGCAGCCGAGAGAGAACCGGGGAGCTGTTTTTT.